This T cell receptor beta chain is drawn from a study of identifying expanded T cells in peripheral blood. After removal of 5 bases from V and 3 bases from J, the junction contained 2 bases not matched to a gene. This CDR3 spans 14 amino acids. Germline lookup yields CDR1 PRHDT and CDR2 FYEKMQ (reference sequence). Profiled with immunoSEQ multiplex PCR; TCRdb holds only in-frame clones, not every one. The sample shows about 82,000 clones, about 90% of them seen only once. This sequence was found in a person aged 18 to 70 in good health. What was sequenced was blood. The chain recombines TRBV13 with TRBJ2-7; 12 bases agree with TRBD2. This chain's CDR3 is CASSILAGGYEQYF. The DNA of the CDR3 is TGTGCCAGCAGCATACTAGCGGGGGGCTACGAGCAGTACTTC.